Shown below are 25 T cell receptor beta chains from a single sample sequenced in a study of blood T cells in healthy people across ages (dated by TCRdb to the mid-2010s). Libraries were made using 5' RACE. Sequencing used an Illumina HiSeq 2500. A second roughly 6 to 12 cycle PCR used a sample-barcoded 5' primer and a J-beta primer mix. The public reads were run again by TCRdb, first through fastp at Q25 and then through MiXCR, and only productive beta chains were kept. All rows with the same CDR3 protein become a single entry with the most common DNA and genes. The sample table records 700,000 or so distinct CDR3 sequences; roughly two fifths of these occur just once. The top ten hold approximately 29% of the sample. Material for sequencing was blood. The receptors originated from a man aged 80 or over in good health.

The rearrangement joins TRBV30 to TRBJ1-2, with 9 bases that match TRBD1. V gave up 5 bases and J gave up 8 bases; unmatched junction bases: 6. The CDR3 is 12 amino acids. Germline assignment: CDR1 GTSNPN and CDR2 SVGIG (reference sequence). The CDR3 loop is CAWGLDRGGYTF. CDR3 nucleotides: TGTGCCTGGGGCCTGGACAGGGGCGGCTACACCTTC.

This clonotype was detected a few times. V and J are TRBV4-1 and TRBJ1-2; D not certain. Germline assignment: CDR1 MGHRA and CDR2 YSYEKL. Deletions cut 4 bases from V and 1 base from J, with 13 bases between. The CDR3 has 15 residues. CDR3: CASSPIDGNNYGYTF. The CDR3 DNA sequence: TGCGCCAGCAGCCCAATCGACGGGAATAACTATGGCTACACCTTC.

This clonotype was detected a few times. The chain carries TRBV20-1 and TRBJ2-7; tentatively, D is TRBD1 (6 bases). The CDR3 is made up of 14 amino acids. V was clipped by 6 bases and J by 1 base, with 16 bases between them. Germline V gene lookup returns CDR1 DFQATT and CDR2 SNEGSKA (reference sequence). This CDR3 reads CSARQSRGSYEQYF. DNA of the CDR3: TGCAGTGCCCGCCAAAGCAGGGGTTCCTACGAGCAGTACTTC.

V is TRBV10-3 and J is TRBJ2-2; TRBD1 agrees at 9 bases. CDR1 and CDR2 from the germline V gene are ENHRY and SYGVKD. The CDR3 has 15 amino acids. Losses at the gene ends were 10 bases for V and 4 bases for J; bases not matched to a gene: 10. CDR3 region: CATQGTGLGTGELFF. CDR3 nucleotide sequence: TGTGCCACCCAGGGGACAGGGCTCGGCACCGGGGAGCTGTTTTTT.

There are many counts of this clonotype. V and J are TRBV7-8 and TRBJ2-3, with D hard to call. The V gene's germline CDR1 is SGHVS and CDR2 FQNEAQ. This CDR3 spans 14 amino acids. The germline V and J ends were trimmed by 2 bases and 6 bases, with 12 bases remaining between them. The CDR3 nucleotides read TGTGCCAGCAGCTTACAAGCTCGCTGGGATACGCAGTATTTT. This translates into CASSLQARWDTQYF.

On this clonotype: This could be a read error, since a much larger clone is one nucleotide away. The chain uses TRBV12-3 or TRBV12-4 and TRBJ2-5; 12 bases map to TRBD2. The CDR3 contains 15 residues. Trimming at V came to 7 bases and at J to 11 bases, leaving 14 bases not matched to a gene. CDR3 coding DNA: TGTGCCAGCACCTCTAGCGGGAGGGCCGTCAATGAGCAGTACTTC. Translated, it gives CASTSSGRAVNEQYF.

The rearrangement joins TRBV5-5 to TRBJ2-3, with 10 bases fitting TRBD2. Looked up from germline, CDR1 is SGHKS and CDR2 is YYEKEE (reference sequence). CDR3 length: 17 amino acids. The trim removed 1 base at V and 4 bases at J, leaving 9 bases unmatched. Written as DNA, the CDR3 is TGTGCCAGCAGCTTGCCCTCTAGCGGGGGAGGTGCAGATACGCAGTATTTT. As protein: CASSLPSSGGGADTQYF.

J is TRBJ2-1 and V is TRBV5-1, with 7 bases matching TRBD1. V was clipped by 4 bases and J by 5 bases; unmatched bases: 9. This CDR3 is built from 15 residues. CDR1 is SGHRS and CDR2 is YFSETQ in the germline V gene. Written as DNA, the CDR3 is TGCGCCAGCAGCCCGTCATACGGGACAGACAATGAGCAGTTCTTC. It is translated as CASSPSYGTDNEQFF. Variable domain in full (rest from reference TRBV5-1 and TRBJ2-1): KAGVTQTPRYLIKTRGQQVTLSCSPISGHRSVSWYQQTPGQGLQFLFEYFSETQRNKGNFPGRFSGRQFSNSRSEMNVSTLELGDSALYLCASSPSYGTDNEQFFGPGTRLTVL.

As for this clonotype: One end of the junction does not line up with germline, which may come from a read error. The chain has TRBV7-2 and TRBJ2-3; no firm D call. This CDR3 has 15 residues. CDR1 and CDR2 (germline): SGHTA, FQGNSA. CDR3 sequence (DNA): TGTGTCAGCAGCCGACAACGGATAGACACAGATACGCAGTATTTT. This codes for CVSSRQRIDTDTQYF.

The chain employs TRBV3-1 and TRBJ1-5, with a weak D call TRBD1 (5 bases). The CDR3 is made up of 15 amino acids. Germline V CDR1 and CDR2: LGHDT, YNNKEL (reference sequence). Trimming cost V 2 bases and J 7 bases, with 15 bases left between them. The CDR3 DNA sequence: TGTGCCAGCAGCCAAACTCAAGGCTGGGGGCAGCCCCAGCATTTT. It codes for CASSQTQGWGQPQHF.

A few counts support this clonotype. V gene TRBV6-2 or TRBV6-3 combines with J gene TRBJ2-7, with D perhaps TRBD1 or TRBD2 (6 bases each). V dropped 7 bases and J dropped 1 base, with 17 bases sitting between them. This CDR3 spans 15 amino acids. Germline V gene data show CDR1 as MNHEY and CDR2 as SVGEGT. The CDR3 region is CASTSSGAGSYEQYF. The CDR3 nucleotides read TGTGCCAGCACTTCGTCGGGGGCGGGATCCTACGAGCAGTACTTC.

The chain uses TRBV12-3 or TRBV12-4 and TRBJ2-1, with 9 bases matching TRBD1. There are 14 residues in the CDR3. J gave up 5 bases and V 4 bases, and 3 bases lay outside the gene matches. The CDR3 region has the DNA TGTGCCAGCAGTTACCGGGACAGGGACAATGAGCAGTTCTTC. This translates into CASSYRDRDNEQFF.

The chain links TRBV28 to TRBJ2-7, with D perhaps TRBD1 (6 bases). Trimming took 5 bases from V and 5 from J, leaving 16 bases between them. The CDR3 contains 14 residues. The germline V gene has CDR1 MDHEN and CDR2 SYDVKM. The CDR3 reads CASSRKTGYHEQYF. In DNA form, the CDR3 reads TGTGCCAGCAGTCGTAAAACAGGGTACCACGAGCAGTACTTC.

This clonotype has at least ten counts. The CDR3 bases are TGTGCCAGCAGCTCTAGGGCACAGGTATCCGAGCAGTACTTC. Protein sequence: CASSSRAQVSEQYF. V usage is TRBV9 and J usage is TRBJ2-7; weak D call: TRBD1 (5 bases). V was pared by 4 bases and J by 6 bases, with 17 bases between. The germline V gene encodes CDR1 SGDLS and CDR2 YYNGEE. The CDR3 loop spans 14 amino acids. Filled out from reference TRBV9 and TRBJ2-7, the complete variable domain reads DSGVTQTPKHLITATGQRVTLRCSPRSGDLSVYWYQQSLDQGLQFLIQYYNGEERAKGNILERFSAQQFPDLHSELNLSSLELGDSALYFCASSSRAQVSEQYFGPGTRLTVT.

The rearrangement joins TRBV20-1 to TRBJ2-7; D is ambiguous. The CDR3 length is 13 residues. Trimming pared 6 bases from V and 0 bases from J, leaving 12 bases between. Germline V gene lookup returns CDR1 DFQATT and CDR2 SNEGSKA (reference sequence). The CDR3 region is CSATSRSSYEQYF. The CDR3 nucleotides read TGCAGTGCCACATCCAGGAGCTCCTACGAGCAGTACTTC.

The genes are TRBV7-8 and TRBJ2-3, with 7 bases aligning to TRBD2. J lost 1 base, V lost 5 bases, and 9 bases had no gene match. The CDR3 length is 16 residues. The V gene's germline CDR1 is SGHVS and CDR2 FQNEAQ. The chain's CDR3 is CASSTLGAGGTDTQYF. CDR3 nucleotides: TGTGCCAGCAGCACCCTGGGTGCGGGGGGCACAGATACGCAGTATTTT. The complete variable domain, with remaining parts taken from reference TRBV7-8 and TRBJ2-3, reads GAGVSQSPRYKVAKRGQDVALRCDPISGHVSLFWYQQALGQGPEFLTYFQNEAQLDKSGLPSDRFFAERPEGSVSTLKIQRTQQEDSAVYLCASSTLGAGGTDTQYFGPGTRLTVL.

This clonotype was seen only a few times. This chain uses TRBV6-2 or TRBV6-3 with TRBJ1-2, with 7 nucleotides matching TRBD1. This CDR3 comprises 14 residues. Germline CDR1 and CDR2: MNHEY and SVGEGT. Germline trimming cut 7 bases from V and 7 bases from J; bases unmatched to any gene: 12. CDR3 residues: CASTPGTDGFGYTF. The DNA of the CDR3 is TGTGCCAGCACACCCGGGACAGACGGTTTTGGCTACACCTTC.

This clonotype turned up a few times. The chain has TRBV12-3 or TRBV12-4 and TRBJ2-5; 9 bases map to TRBD1. Losses at the gene ends were 5 bases for V and 5 bases for J; bases not matched to a gene: 15. The CDR3 length is 17 residues. CDR3 DNA: TGTGCCAGCAGTCGCATCAGGGGGACAGGGCCGAGCGAGACCCAGTACTTC. Protein product: CASSRIRGTGPSETQYF.

This clonotype turned up a few times. The chain combines TRBV5-1 with TRBJ2-7; D perhaps matches TRBD1 (6 bases). V was trimmed by 4 bases and J by 3 bases, leaving 14 bases between them. The CDR3 covers 14 residues. The germline V gene encodes CDR1 SGHRS and CDR2 YFSETQ. The DNA of the CDR3 is TGCGCCAGCAGCCGATCTGGGGGCATCTACGAGCAGTACTTC. This codes for CASSRSGGIYEQYF.

The rearrangement uses TRBV11-3 and TRBJ2-3; tentative D call: TRBD1 (5 bases). The CDR3 has 13 amino acids. V was clipped by 5 bases and J by 6 bases, with 12 bases between them. Germline loops: CDR1 SGHNT, CDR2 YENEEA. The CDR3 DNA sequence: TGTGCCAGCAGCGTTGACAGTTTGGATACGCAGTATTTT. It specifies CASSVDSLDTQYF.

The chain combines TRBV3-1 with TRBJ2-7; the D is unclear. The assigned J gene may be wrong: the sequence end matches TRBJ2-5 better. Germline V gene lookup returns CDR1 LGHDT and CDR2 YNNKEL (reference sequence). The CDR3 is 13 residues long. DNA of the CDR3: TGTGCCAGCAGCCAGACGAACGGGCAGACCCAGTACTTC. Protein: CASSQTNGQTQYF.

This clonotype was seen more than once but under ten times. The CDR3 here is CASSQSRRGRSQETQYF. CDR3 coding DNA: TGTGCCAGCAGCCAAAGTCGGAGAGGCCGCTCACAAGAGACCCAGTACTTC. The V call is TRBV3-1, the J call TRBJ2-5, with no clear D. This CDR3 spans 17 amino acids. CDR1 LGHDT and CDR2 YNNKEL come from the germline V gene (reference sequence). V lost 2 bases, J lost 2 bases, and 18 bases lay in between.

This chain joins TRBV2 and TRBJ1-5, with D perhaps matching TRBD1 (6 bases). The CDR3 runs to 13 residues. CDR1 and CDR2 from the germline V gene are SNHLY and FYNNEI. Trimming pared 6 bases from V and 4 bases from J, leaving 10 bases between. The CDR3 nucleotides are TGTGCCAGCAGGCGACAGGAGAATCAGCCCCAGCATTTT. Protein sequence: CASRRQENQPQHF.

Only a few counts were recorded for this clonotype. The chain links TRBV6-1 to TRBJ2-5, with 9 bases aligning to TRBD2. This CDR3 spans 13 amino acids. Germline CDR1 MNHNS, CDR2 SASEGT. V lost 10 bases and J lost 11; bases outside the gene matches: 14. The CDR3 region has the DNA TGTGCCACCCTAGCGGGGCTAGGGAATGAGCAGTACTTC. As protein: CATLAGLGNEQYF.

Only a few counts were recorded for this clonotype. CDR3 coding DNA: TGTGCCAGCAGCTACAGGACTAGCGGAATAAACAATGAGCAGTTCTTC. As protein: CASSYRTSGINNEQFF. The genes are TRBV7-6 and TRBJ2-1; 10 bases match TRBD2. The length of the CDR3 is 16 residues. Germline CDR1 is SGHVS and CDR2 is FNYEAQ. The V segment lost 4 bases and the J segment 5 bases; nucleotides outside the gene matches: 8.